The 28 T cell receptor beta chains presented below share a single source sample, sequenced in a study of OX40 agonist ivuxolimab in advanced cancers. Clones were sequenced by immunoSEQ multiplex PCR, and TCRdb holds only the in-frame ones, with some missing. The sample gives tens of thousands of clones, more than 75% of which show up once; around 1% is in the top ten. The material sequenced was CD4+ or CD8+ T cells sorted from blood, taken in a trial of the OX40 agonist ivuxolimab. These receptor sequences come from an adult with an advanced solid tumor such as melanoma, head and neck, liver or kidney cancer.

V is TRBV5-1 and J is TRBJ2-3; tentatively, D is TRBD2 (6 bases). V was cut by 6 bases and J by 1 base, with 9 bases left in between. Germline V CDR1 and CDR2: SGHRS, YFSETQ. The CDR3 spans 13 residues. Here the CDR3 DNA reads TGCGCCAGCACCTTAGCGGGCACAGATACGCAGTATTTT. Encoded protein: CASTLAGTDTQYF. Filled out from reference TRBV5-1 and TRBJ2-3, the complete variable domain reads KAGVTQTPRYLIKTRGQQVTLSCSPISGHRSVSWYQQTPGQGLQFLFEYFSETQRNKGNFPGRFSGRQFSNSRSEMNVSTLELGDSALYLCASTLAGTDTQYFGPGTRLTVL.

This chain uses TRBV10-2 with TRBJ2-1; 7 positions agree with TRBD2. V trimming: 3 bases; J trimming: 3 bases; junction bases outside the gene matches: 17. CDR1 and CDR2 from the germline V gene are WSHSY and SAAADI. The CDR3 loop spans 19 amino acids. The DNA for the CDR3 is TGCGCCAGCAGTGAAACTAGCGAGGGCGCAGAAGAGATCTACAATGAGCAGTTCTTC. Residues: CASSETSEGAEEIYNEQFF.

The chain employs TRBV19 and TRBJ2-7; maybe TRBD2 (7 bases). CDR3 length: 13 residues. Germline loops: CDR1 LNHDA, CDR2 SQIVND (reference sequence). The V end lost 4 bases, the J end lost 7 bases, and 14 bases lay between the germline ends. The CDR3 loop is CASSTSRGGEQYF. The CDR3, as DNA: TGTGCCAGTAGTACCTCAAGGGGGGGAGAGCAGTACTTC.

The chain joins TRBV19 to TRBJ2-4; TRBD1 might be the D (6 bases). This CDR3 is 16 amino acids long. From germline, CDR1 is LNHDA and CDR2 SQIVND (reference sequence). The V end lost 5 bases, the J end lost 1 base, and 15 bases lay between the germline ends. The CDR3 nucleotides read TGTGCCAGTAGTGGGGCTCAGGGGTTGGCCAAAAACATTCAGTACTTC. Its translation: CASSGAQGLAKNIQYF.

The V and J genes are TRBV18 and TRBJ2-5; 9 bases align to TRBD2. The CDR3 runs 15 residues. CDR1 is KGHSH, CDR2 LQKENI, per germline. With V trimmed by 6 bases and J by 4 bases, 9 bases remained unmatched. CDR3 amino acids: CASSPIAGDLETQYF. The CDR3 DNA sequence: TGTGCCAGCTCCCCCATAGCGGGAGACTTAGAGACCCAGTACTTC.

V is TRBV5-1 and J is TRBJ2-1; a weak D match, TRBD2 (6 bases). Germline values: CDR1 SGHRS, CDR2 YFSETQ. This CDR3 is 13 amino acids long. Trimming left V 7 bases short and J 5 bases short, with 13 bases between. DNA of the CDR3: TGCGCCAGCCCGGGACTGGAAGACAATGAGCAGTTCTTC. Encoded protein: CASPGLEDNEQFF.

The V call is TRBV6-1, the J call TRBJ2-7; TRBD1 is a possible D gene (6 bases). Germline V gives CDR1 MNHNS, CDR2 SASEGT. V was clipped by 3 bases and J by 7 bases, with 13 bases between them. CDR3 length: 13 amino acids. In DNA form, the CDR3 reads TGTGCCAGCAGTGATAACAGGGTGGGGGAGCAGTACTTC. Its protein product is CASSDNRVGEQYF.

The genes are TRBV5-6 and TRBJ2-3; TRBD2 matches 8 bases. CDR3 length: 16 amino acids. Trimming removed 5 bases from V and 6 bases from J; junction bases left unmatched: 14. Germline V gene data show CDR1 as SGHDT and CDR2 as YYEEEE. Here the CDR3 DNA reads TGTGCCAGCAGTCCCCTAGCGGGCCCTATGGGTGATACGCAGTATTTT. Its protein is CASSPLAGPMGDTQYF.

This chain uses TRBV6-1 with TRBJ1-4; D is ambiguous. The ends were cut back, 7 bases at V and 6 bases at J, with 9 bases in the middle. Germline loops: CDR1 MNHNS, CDR2 SASEGT. The CDR3 consists of 12 residues. The chain's CDR3 is CASKPGDEKLFF. The CDR3 coding sequence is TGTGCCAGCAAACCCGGGGATGAAAAACTGTTTTTT.

The rearrangement joins TRBV6-1 to TRBJ2-1; TRBD2 agrees at 9 bases. CDR1 is MNHNS and CDR2 is SASEGT in the germline V gene. The CDR3 contains 17 residues. Losses at the gene ends were 2 bases for V and 5 bases for J; bases not matched to a gene: 10. In nucleotides, the CDR3 is TGTGCCAGCAGTGAACCGACGAGAGCGGGAGGCAACAATGAGCAGTTCTTC. Translated: CASSEPTRAGGNNEQFF.

The chain is built from TRBV7-9 and TRBJ2-1; 14 bases align to TRBD2. V lost 5 bases, J lost 7 bases, and 7 bases stayed unmatched. The CDR3 totals 16 residues. Germline loops: CDR1 SEHNR, CDR2 FQNEAQ (reference sequence). The CDR3 DNA sequence: TGTGCCAGCAGCCCGACTAGCGGGAGGGGGAGGAATGAGCAGTTCTTC. It encodes CASSPTSGRGRNEQFF.

This clone was picked up a small number of times. The chain couples TRBV7-2 to TRBJ2-3, with TRBD2 matching 8 bases. Looked up from germline, CDR1 is SGHTA and CDR2 is FQGNSA. The CDR3 has 15 residues. With V trimmed by 4 bases and J by 5 bases, 8 bases remained unmatched. The CDR3 here is CASSSRRREVDTQYF. DNA of the CDR3: TGTGCCAGCAGCTCCCGGCGGCGGGAGGTAGATACGCAGTATTTT.

The chain uses TRBV19 and TRBJ2-7, with D hard to call. The CDR3 covers 16 residues. The germline CDR1 and CDR2 sequences are LNHDA and SQIVND (reference sequence). V lost 4 bases and J lost 2, with 18 bases in between. The CDR3 bases are TGTGCCAGTAGTAGGCCCGGTGGGTCAGGTCCCTACGAGCAGTACTTC. Translating gives CASSRPGGSGPYEQYF.

The chain has TRBV19 and TRBJ1-5; 10 nucleotides align to TRBD1. Trimming at V came to 6 bases and at J to 0 bases, leaving 14 bases not matched to a gene. The CDR3 is 19 residues long. Germline V gene data show CDR1 as LNHDA and CDR2 as SQIVND (reference sequence). The CDR3: CASSDRSGTGDYSNQPQHF. The CDR3 nucleotides read TGTGCCAGTAGCGATCGCTCCGGGACAGGGGACTATAGCAATCAGCCCCAGCATTTT.

The rearrangement joins TRBV4-3 to TRBJ2-7; D not resolved. V was pared by 0 bases and J by 5 bases, with 11 bases between. In germline, CDR1 is LGHNA, CDR2 YSLEER. The CDR3 length is 14 residues. CDR3 sequence: CASSQDLGRDEQYF. CDR3 bases: TGCGCCAGCAGCCAAGATCTTGGTAGGGACGAGCAGTACTTC.

This clone was counted a single time. The rearrangement joins TRBV11-1 to TRBJ2-3; the match to TRBD2 covers 8 bases. Unmatched junction bases numbered 2, after V lost 4 bases and J lost 2 bases. The CDR3 consists of 14 residues. Germline CDR1 SGHAT, CDR2 FQDESV (reference sequence). CDR3 in amino acids: CASSYGRATDTQYF. CDR3 sequence (DNA): TGTGCCAGCAGCTACGGGAGGGCCACAGATACGCAGTATTTT.

The chain is built from TRBV28 and TRBJ2-4; D ambiguous. This CDR3 comprises 11 residues. Trimming removed 1 base from V and 6 bases from J, with 1 base in between. Germline V CDR1 and CDR2: MDHEN, SYDVKM. CDR3 residues: CASSLSNIQYF. The DNA for the CDR3 is TGTGCCAGCAGTTTATCAAACATTCAGTACTTC.

The chain uses TRBV7-8 and TRBJ1-1; D gene ambiguous. Per germline, CDR1 SGHVS and CDR2 FQNEAQ. The length of the CDR3 is 13 residues. Trimming took off 5 bases at V and 6 bases at J, with 13 bases between the two ends. The CDR3: CASSLQVGSEAFF. The CDR3 region has the DNA TGTGCCAGCAGCCTCCAGGTTGGATCTGAAGCTTTCTTT.

The chain uses TRBV29-1 and TRBJ1-4; tentatively, D is TRBD1 (5 bases). The CDR3 contains 15 residues. CDR1 SQVTM and CDR2 ANQGSEA come from the germline V gene. Trimming removed 6 bases at V and 4 bases at J, with 18 bases between. The CDR3 reads CSVISGRGLNEKLFF. CDR3 nucleotide sequence: TGCAGCGTGATCTCTGGGAGGGGCCTTAATGAAAAACTGTTTTTT.

The gene calls are TRBV28 and TRBJ1-2, with 8 bases fitting TRBD1. Germline V gene data show CDR1 as MDHEN and CDR2 as SYDVKM. The V segment lost 6 bases and the J segment 0 bases; nucleotides outside the gene matches: 9. This CDR3 is 16 amino acids long. The CDR3 DNA reads TGTGCCAGCAGGTCCGGACAGGGACGGGCTAACTATGGCTACACCTTC. Translating it yields CASRSGQGRANYGYTF.

This clone was observed a handful of times. The rearrangement joins TRBV6-1 to TRBJ1-5; 8 bases align to TRBD1. This CDR3 spans 15 amino acids. CDR1 MNHNS and CDR2 SASEGT come from the germline V gene. V shed 4 bases, J shed 2 bases, and the junction held 4 bases outside the gene matches. CDR3 sequence (DNA): TGTGCCAGCAGTGCAACGACAGGGGGCAATCAGCCCCAGCATTTT. As protein: CASSATTGGNQPQHF.

The rearrangement links TRBV6-6 to TRBJ1-4; TRBD1 might be the D (5 bases). Germline V gene sequence: CDR1 MNHNY, CDR2 SVGAGI (reference sequence). CDR3 length: 12 amino acids. V was cut by 6 bases and J by 9 bases, with 11 bases left in between. This chain's CDR3 is CASRAGEKKLFF. CDR3 nucleotide sequence: TGTGCCAGCAGAGCGGGGGAGAAAAAACTGTTTTTT.

The chain carries TRBV7-2 and TRBJ2-1, with 9 bases matching TRBD2. Losses at the gene ends were 5 bases for V and 6 bases for J; bases not matched to a gene: 5. The V gene's germline CDR1 is SGHTA and CDR2 FQGNSA. This CDR3 comprises 14 residues. CDR3 region: CASSPSGIPNEQFF. The CDR3 region has the DNA TGTGCCAGCAGCCCTAGCGGGATTCCCAATGAGCAGTTCTTC. Using reference TRBV7-2 and TRBJ2-1 for the parts outside the CDR3, the full variable domain is GAGVSQSPSNKVTEKGKDVELRCDPISGHTALYWYRQSLGQGLEFLIYFQGNSAPDKSGLPSDRFSAERTGGSVSTLTIQRTQQEDSAVYLCASSPSGIPNEQFFGPGTRLTVL.

This chain connects TRBV7-2 to TRBJ1-4; no reliable D call. The CDR3 contains 15 residues. With 2 bases removed from V and 6 bases from J, the gap between germline ends came to 13 bases. The germline V gene encodes CDR1 SGHTA and CDR2 FQGNSA. The CDR3 DNA reads as TGTGCCAGCAGCTTACTTATAGGGCGTGATGAAAAACTGTTTTTT. Protein sequence: CASSLLIGRDEKLFF.

DNA for the CDR3: TGCGCCAGCAGCGCCCATGGGCAGGGGGCCGGGTCCGGGGAGCTGTTTTTT. Translating gives CASSAHGQGAGSGELFF. The V and J genes are TRBV5-1 and TRBJ2-2; 8 bases align to TRBD1. The length of the CDR3 is 17 residues. The V gene end was trimmed by 4 bases and the J gene end by 6 bases; junction bases not matched to a gene: 14. CDR1 is SGHRS and CDR2 is YFSETQ in the germline V gene. The full variable domain, completed using reference TRBV5-1 and TRBJ2-2, is KAGVTQTPRYLIKTRGQQVTLSCSPISGHRSVSWYQQTPGQGLQFLFEYFSETQRNKGNFPGRFSGRQFSNSRSEMNVSTLELGDSALYLCASSAHGQGAGSGELFFGEGSRLTVL.

The rearrangement links TRBV19 to TRBJ2-7; 9 positions match TRBD1. Germline CDR1 and CDR2: LNHDA and SQIVND (reference sequence). CDR3 length equals 15 residues. The junction had 10 bases not matched to a gene; V was cut back by 5 bases and J by 5 bases. The CDR3 protein is CASSRLTGGSNEQYF. CDR3 nucleotides: TGTGCCAGTAGTCGGTTGACAGGGGGATCCAACGAGCAGTACTTC.

The genes are TRBV2 and TRBJ2-5; no reliable D call. The CDR3 is 10 residues long. The V gene's germline CDR1 is SNHLY and CDR2 FYNNEI. V was clipped by 4 bases and J by 4 bases, with 1 base between them. CDR3 region: CASSVETQYF. As DNA, the CDR3 is TGTGCCAGCAGTGTAGAGACCCAGTACTTC.

J is TRBJ1-4 and V is TRBV28; D is unclear. The CDR3 loop spans 14 amino acids. The germline V gene encodes CDR1 MDHEN and CDR2 SYDVKM. Trimming took 2 bases from V and 7 from J, leaving 11 bases between them. DNA for the CDR3: TGTGCCAGCAGTTTAATAGGTGATGGTGAAAAACTGTTTTTT. Its protein product is CASSLIGDGEKLFF.